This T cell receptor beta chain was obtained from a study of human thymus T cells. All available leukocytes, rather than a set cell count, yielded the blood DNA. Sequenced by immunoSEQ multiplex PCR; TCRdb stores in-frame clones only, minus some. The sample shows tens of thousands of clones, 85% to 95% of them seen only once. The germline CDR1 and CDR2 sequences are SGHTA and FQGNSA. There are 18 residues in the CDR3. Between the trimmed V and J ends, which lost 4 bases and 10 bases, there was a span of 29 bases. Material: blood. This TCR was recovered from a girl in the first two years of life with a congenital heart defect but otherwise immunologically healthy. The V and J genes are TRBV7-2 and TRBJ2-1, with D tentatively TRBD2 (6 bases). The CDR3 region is CASSSRPRVAVEIQEQFF. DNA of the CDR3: TGTGCCAGCAGCTCCAGGCCTAGAGTAGCGGTGGAGATCCAAGAGCAGTTCTTC.